Presented here are 6 T cell receptor beta chains from one specimen sequenced in a study of blood T cell repertoires in COVID-19. TCRdb's copy holds only in-frame clones and misses some; the assay was immunoSEQ multiplex PCR. The profile shows more than 110,000 clones, more than 60% of them singletons. The sequenced sample consisted of peripheral blood. These TCRs come from a woman between 50 and 59 years old with active or convalescent COVID-19.

The chain carries TRBV18 and TRBJ2-2; D perhaps matches TRBD2 (5 bases). Germline V gene sequence: CDR1 KGHSH, CDR2 LQKENI. The CDR3 spans 15 residues. Trimming took 3 bases from V and 4 from J, leaving 12 bases between them. Here the CDR3 reads CASSPLPGSTGELFF. As DNA, the CDR3 is TGTGCCAGCTCACCCCTCCCGGGAAGCACCGGGGAGCTGTTTTTT.

The rearrangement uses TRBV7-9 and TRBJ1-2; the match to TRBD1 covers 8 bases. Germline CDR1 SEHNR, CDR2 FQNEAQ (reference sequence). The CDR3 extends over 14 amino acids. The junction had 4 bases not matched to a gene; V was cut back by 1 base and J by 6 bases. The CDR3 DNA follows: TGTGCCAGCAGCTTAGTTGAGACAGGGGATGGCTACACCTTC. It is translated as CASSLVETGDGYTF. The entire variable domain, with the rest obtained from reference TRBV7-9 and TRBJ1-2, is as follows: DTGVSQNPRHKITKRGQNVTFRCDPISEHNRLYWYRQTLGQGPEFLTYFQNEAQLEKSRLLSDRFSAERPKGSFSTLEIQRTEQGDSAMYLCASSLVETGDGYTFGSGTRLTVV.

V usage is TRBV30 and J usage is TRBJ1-2; 7 bases agree with TRBD1. Per germline, CDR1 GTSNPN and CDR2 SVGIG (reference sequence). The CDR3 spans 13 residues. J gave up 5 bases and V 3 bases, and 6 bases lay outside the gene matches. The CDR3 here is CAWRGQQFYGYTF. DNA of the CDR3: TGTGCCTGGAGGGGACAGCAGTTTTATGGCTACACCTTC.

The chain links TRBV19 to TRBJ2-7, with 13 bases fitting TRBD2. The CDR3 has 18 amino acids. The germline gives CDR1 LNHDA, CDR2 SQIVND (reference sequence). V shed 2 bases, J shed 0 bases, and the junction held 7 bases outside the gene matches. CDR3 sequence: CASSIRGTSGANSYEQYF. The CDR3 bases are TGTGCCAGTAGTATAAGGGGGACTAGCGGGGCCAACTCCTACGAGCAGTACTTC.

Only a few counts were recorded for this clone. The genes are TRBV30 and TRBJ1-6, with D possibly matching TRBD1 (6 bases). Trimming removed 5 bases from V and 10 bases from J, with 12 bases in between. The CDR3 is 12 amino acids. The germline CDR1 and CDR2 sequences are GTSNPN and SVGIG (reference sequence). CDR3 nucleotide sequence: TGTGCCTGGCGCAGGGGTAGATCACCCCTCCACTTT. This translates into CAWRRGRSPLHF.

This clone was seen just once. V is TRBV18 and J is TRBJ2-5, with 8 bases that match TRBD1. CDR3 length: 16 amino acids. V was pared by 3 bases and J by 3 bases, with 9 bases of the junction left unmatched. CDR1 and CDR2 (germline): KGHSH, LQKENI. The DNA for the CDR3 is TGTGCCAGCTCACCGATGACAGGGGCGTTAAAAGAGACCCAGTACTTC. It codes for CASSPMTGALKETQYF.